This TCR beta chain was retrieved from a study of shared clonotypes between healthy human individuals. The CDR3 length is 15 residues. Germline CDR1 and CDR2: MGHRA and YSYEKL. V was shortened by 3 bases and J by 1 base, with 10 bases between the two germline ends. Only in-frame clones appear in the TCRdb table, and some are missing; sequencing was by immunoSEQ multiplex PCR. This sample yields around 690,000 clones, of which around 91% are seen a single time; 34% belongs to the top ten. Sequenced: memory CD8+ T cells from PBMCs. The subset is: CD45RO+ cells pooled with CCR7-negative TemRA cells. V is TRBV4-1 and J is TRBJ1-5; D uncertain. This TCR was recovered from a man aged 18-30 years in good health. Some clones in this sample may be carry-over from other donors' samples. CDR3 sequence: CASSQEGQSNQPQHF. The DNA for the CDR3 is TGCGCCAGCAGCCAGGAGGGTCAGAGCAATCAGCCCCAGCATTTT.